Only a few counts were recorded for the clone carrying this T cell receptor beta chain. Its specificity is unknown. The sample belongs to a study of T cell responses to AZD1222 COVID-19 vaccine. There are 14 residues in the CDR3. Unmatched junction bases numbered 4, after V lost 4 bases and J lost 3 bases. The germline V gene has CDR1 LGHNA and CDR2 YNFKEQ. Study-wide points: The study reported that nearly half of spike-specific TCRs target unmutated variant regions. Spike was spanned by vaccine-associated CD4 TCRs, with dominance at 160-218 and 743-854. Clonal diversity may have been underestimated in mostly white British donors. Compared with day 0, the breadth and depth of the Spike-specific TCR repertoire rose significantly after two doses of AZD1222.

Sequencing was performed with immunoSEQ multiplex PCR; in TCRdb, only in-frame clones are kept and a portion is missing. Seen here are roughly 60,000 clones, roughly 80% observed once, and the top ten hold less than 4.5%. The origin of this receptor is an adult who received the AZD1222 COVID-19 vaccine. Sequenced material: peripheral blood, taken 28 days after the second AZD1222 dose. This chain joins TRBV4-2 and TRBJ1-2; 8 nucleotides line up with TRBD1. The CDR3 spells CASSPTGVDYGYTF. In DNA, the CDR3 is TGTGCCAGCAGCCCGACAGGGGTAGACTATGGCTACACCTTC.